Below, one T cell receptor (beta chain) is given with its context. Its antigen has not been determined. Base qualities are missing; no much larger clone stands one base away. This sample stems from a study of blood T cells in healthy people across ages (dated by TCRdb to between 2014 and 2017). Study-wide context: In model experiments, roughly one uniquely barcoded TCR beta cDNA molecule per two T cells was captured by template switching. The study measured age-related changes in TCR beta repertoire diversity using deep sequencing normalized with unique cDNA molecular identifiers. Donors were grouped into four age groups: young (average roughly 17 years), middle-aged (39), aged (over 55) and long-lived (approximately 82). To avoid experimental bias, donors of different ages were spread randomly across the sequencing lanes. The study analyzed two additional independent replicas of 1 million unique cDNA reads from the same blood draw for two donors, one aged 18 to 29 and one aged 80 or older.

The library was produced with 5' RACE. The sequencer listed for this sample is Illumina HiSeq 2500. The second PCR ran for about 6 to 11 cycles and used a J-beta primer mix along with a sample-barcoded 5' primer. A template-switch 5' adaptor carrying 12 random nucleotides introduced a unique molecular identifier onto each TCR beta cDNA molecule. Each sample yielded at least 2.5 million CDR3-containing paired-end reads. All of the RNA was converted into first-strand cDNA using the Mint cDNA synthesis kit, with a TRBC-specific oligonucleotide serving as the primer. Following uracil-DNA glycosylase treatment, all cDNA underwent a first 18-cycle PCR with the universal primers M1SS and BC2_uni_R. The authors' pipeline ran thus. Each sample was normalized by randomly selecting 1 million high-quality reads, each carrying a distinct molecular identifier. Instead of being binned into consensus sequences, reads that shared molecular identifiers were thrown out. CDR3 identification, clonotype clustering and error correction used MiTCR with a Q25 quality threshold and the strictest error-elimination algorithm. A nonparametric unseen species model using Euler transformation provided a lower-bound estimate of total TCR beta diversity. The public reads were reprocessed in TCRdb via fastp at Q25 and MiXCR, keeping in-frame beta chains. Each CDR3 protein gets just one entry, which takes the most common genes and DNA from the rows behind it. Here the V and J calls rest on TCRdb's processing, not on the authors' analysis. The sample has around 940,000 distinct CDR3 sequences on record, around 54% of them singletons. The ten largest clones capture about 21% of the sample.

Donors were 39 systemically healthy Caucasian individuals from Russia aged roughly 6 to 90 years. Each donor gave 9 to 10 milliliters of peripheral blood, collected into EDTA-treated Vacutainer tubes. Ficoll-Paque density-gradient centrifugation was used to isolate PBMCs, with at least 7 million obtained per sample. Trizol reagent was used to extract total RNA from the PBMCs, yielding at least 5.5 micrograms per sample. Naive CD45RAhigh/CD27high T cell percentages were measured by flow cytometry on a PBMC aliquot from every donor. Paper-wide results and their limitations: Total diversity estimates from one million sequenced T cells were considered lower bounds and underestimates. Compared with the aged group, more naive CD4+ T cells, fewer expanded clones and increased TCR diversity were shown by the long-lived group, suggesting age selection. Because donor CMV infection status was unknown, age-related changes in expanded clonotypes were potentially confounded. Bulk unsorted PBMC profiling prevented conclusive comparison of naive and antigen-experienced compartments. Observed TCR beta diversity per million T cells fell roughly linearly with age, and a significant reduction was already apparent by age roughly 40. There was a strong correlation between observed TCR beta diversity and the percentage of naive T cells measured by flow cytometry.

The specimen sequenced was blood. This TCR was sampled from a woman aged 60 to 75 in good health.

The CDR3 region reads CAISDPGADTDTQYF. The DNA sequence reads TGTGCCATCAGTGATCCGGGGGCTGACACAGATACGCAGTATTTT. The chain is made from TRBV10-3 and TRBJ2-3; the D call is tentative, TRBD1 or TRBD2, as each matches 6 bases. CDR3 length: 15 amino acids, cysteine to phenylalanine. Only CDR3 DNA remains: 45 bases, in frame from the first base. The trim is 3 bases for V and 2 bases for J, with a gap of 12 bases between the germline ends. From the germline V gene, CDR1 is ENHRY and CDR2 is SYGVKD.